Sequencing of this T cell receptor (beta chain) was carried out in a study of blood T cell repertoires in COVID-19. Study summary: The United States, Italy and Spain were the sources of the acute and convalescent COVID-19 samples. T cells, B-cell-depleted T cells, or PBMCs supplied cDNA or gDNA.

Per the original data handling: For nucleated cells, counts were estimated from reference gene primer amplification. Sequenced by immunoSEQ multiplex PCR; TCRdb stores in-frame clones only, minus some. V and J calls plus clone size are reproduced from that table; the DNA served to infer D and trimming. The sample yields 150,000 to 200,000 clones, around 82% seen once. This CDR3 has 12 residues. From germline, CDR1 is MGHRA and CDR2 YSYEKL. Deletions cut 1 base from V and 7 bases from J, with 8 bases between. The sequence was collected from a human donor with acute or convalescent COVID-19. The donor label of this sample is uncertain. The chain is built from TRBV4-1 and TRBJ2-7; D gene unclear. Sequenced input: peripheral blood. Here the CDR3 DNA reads TGCGCCAGCAGCCAAGTAGCCGGAGAGCAGTACTTC. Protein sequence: CASSQVAGEQYF.